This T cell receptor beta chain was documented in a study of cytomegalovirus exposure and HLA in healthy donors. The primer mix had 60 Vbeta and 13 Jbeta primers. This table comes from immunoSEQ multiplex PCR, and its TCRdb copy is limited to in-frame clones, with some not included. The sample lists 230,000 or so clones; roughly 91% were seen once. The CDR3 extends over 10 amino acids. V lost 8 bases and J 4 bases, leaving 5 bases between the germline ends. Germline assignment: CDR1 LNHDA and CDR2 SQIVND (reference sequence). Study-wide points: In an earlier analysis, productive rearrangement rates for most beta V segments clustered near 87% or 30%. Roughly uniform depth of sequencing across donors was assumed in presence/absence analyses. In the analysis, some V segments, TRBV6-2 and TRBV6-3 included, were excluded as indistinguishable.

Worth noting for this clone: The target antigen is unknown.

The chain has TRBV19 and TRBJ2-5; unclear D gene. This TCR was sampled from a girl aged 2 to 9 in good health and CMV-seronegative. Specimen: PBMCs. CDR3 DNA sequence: TGTGCCAGTGGGCGAGAGACCCAGTACTTC. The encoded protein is CASGRETQYF.